The 16 T cell receptor beta chains below come from one sample, sequenced in a study of lymphopenia after photon versus proton radiotherapy. Produced via immunoSEQ multiplex PCR; TCRdb's table is partial and in-frame only. The sample lists under 35,000 clones, roughly 84% seen once, with about 14% in the top ten. This material consisted of peripheral blood, taken from a patient treated with proton-based radiotherapy. The receptors stem from a woman aged 70-85 years with pancreatic cancer.

V is TRBV5-4 and J is TRBJ2-7; D tentatively reads TRBD1 or TRBD2 (5 bases each). V dropped 0 bases and J dropped 0 bases, with 10 bases sitting between them. This CDR3 has 15 residues. CDR1 is SGHNT and CDR2 is YYREEE in the germline V gene (reference sequence). The CDR3 here is CASSLAGQSSYEQYF. The CDR3 DNA reads TGTGCCAGCAGCTTGGCGGGGCAGAGCTCCTACGAGCAGTACTTC.

The CDR3 loop reads CASSPSANTEAFF. For the CDR3, the DNA is TGTGCCAGCTCACCCTCGGCGAACACTGAAGCTTTCTTT. J is TRBJ1-1 and V is TRBV18; D is undetermined. V was shortened by 3 bases and J by 1 base, with 6 bases between the two germline ends. Per the germline V gene, CDR1 is KGHSH and CDR2 is LQKENI. The CDR3 is 13 amino acids.

This clone has just a few counts. This chain uses TRBV28 with TRBJ1-2; 8 bases map to TRBD1. The germline gives CDR1 MDHEN, CDR2 SYDVKM. V shed 3 bases, J shed 0 bases, and the junction held 3 bases outside the gene matches. The CDR3 contains 15 residues. For the CDR3, the DNA is TGTGCCAGCAGTTTGGGGACAGGATCTAACTATGGCTACACCTTC. This gives the protein CASSLGTGSNYGYTF.

This chain connects TRBV7-6 to TRBJ1-4; D ambiguous. This CDR3 is 15 amino acids long. V lost 2 bases and J lost 4, with 11 bases in between. Germline V gene lookup returns CDR1 SGHVS and CDR2 FNYEAQ. The CDR3 DNA is TGTGCCAGCAGCTTAACCTCAGTACTTAATGAAAAACTGTTTTTT. Translated: CASSLTSVLNEKLFF. The full variable domain, with the rest looked up from reference TRBV7-6 and TRBJ1-4, is GAGVSQSPRYKVTKRGQDVALRCDPISGHVSLYWYRQALGQGPEFLTYFNYEAQQDKSGLPNDRFSAERPEGSISTLTIQRTEQRDSAMYRCASSLTSVLNEKLFFGSGTQLSVL.

The CDR3 sequence is CASSVGHGGSNEKLFF. The CDR3 nucleotides read TGTGCCAGCAGCGTAGGTCACGGCGGATCCAATGAAAAACTGTTTTTT. The chain is built from TRBV9 and TRBJ1-4; D remains unclear. Trimming pared 0 bases from V and 5 bases from J, leaving 14 bases between. In germline, CDR1 is SGDLS, CDR2 YYNGEE. CDR3 size: 16 residues.

The sample holds a few counts of this clone. The chain has TRBV6-5 and TRBJ2-7; D call uncertain. The V gene lost 2 bases and the J gene lost 3 bases, with 11 bases spanning the gap. CDR1 is MNHEY and CDR2 is SVGAGI in the germline V gene. The CDR3 runs 14 residues. CDR3 nucleotides: TGTGCCAGCAGTTACAGGTGGGGAAGCTACGAGCAGTACTTC. It codes for CASSYRWGSYEQYF.

The chain is built from TRBV5-5 and TRBJ2-7, with D hard to call. Germline values: CDR1 SGHKS, CDR2 YYEKEE (reference sequence). CDR3 length equals 17 residues. Between the trimmed V and J ends, which lost 4 bases and 1 base, there was a span of 21 bases. The CDR3 DNA sequence: TGTGCCAGCAGCCGTATACAAGCCGGATATGGATCCTACGAGCAGTACTTC. It specifies CASSRIQAGYGSYEQYF.

The V and J genes are TRBV6-6 and TRBJ2-3, with D tentatively TRBD1 (6 bases). The germline V gene encodes CDR1 MNHNY and CDR2 SVGAGI (reference sequence). Trimming left V 8 bases short and J 3 bases short, with 12 bases between. This CDR3 comprises 13 residues. The CDR3 region is CASGGRATDTQYF. In DNA, the CDR3 is TGTGCCAGCGGGGGCAGGGCAACAGATACGCAGTATTTT.

This chain uses TRBV6-5 with TRBJ2-1; D might be TRBD2 (7 bases). Germline V CDR1 and CDR2: MNHEY, SVGAGI. The ends were cut back, 8 bases at V and 10 bases at J, with 12 bases in the middle. This CDR3 comprises 11 residues. The DNA of the CDR3 is TGTGCCAGCGGTAGGGGGGGAGAGCAGTTCTTC. Encoded protein: CASGRGGEQFF.

The V and J genes are TRBV6-5 and TRBJ1-2; 7 bases are a match to TRBD1. CDR3 length: 14 residues. Germline lookup yields CDR1 MNHEY and CDR2 SVGAGI. J was trimmed by 4 bases and V by 8 bases; bases with no gene match: 10. The CDR3 spells CASGKLGTAYGYTF. In nucleotides, the CDR3 is TGTGCCAGCGGCAAACTTGGGACAGCCTATGGCTACACCTTC.

This sequence joins TRBV6-5 and TRBJ2-7; 14 positions match TRBD2. The V gene's germline CDR1 is MNHEY and CDR2 SVGAGI. The V gene end was trimmed by 0 bases and the J gene end by 3 bases; junction bases not matched to a gene: 1. The CDR3 spans 16 residues. The CDR3: CASSYSGTSGSYEQYF. The CDR3 DNA reads as TGTGCCAGCAGTTACTCCGGGACTAGCGGGAGCTACGAGCAGTACTTC.

This clone was observed once. The chain couples TRBV9 to TRBJ2-7, with a possible D match to TRBD2 (6 bases). The CDR3 sequence is 14 residues long. The germline V gene encodes CDR1 SGDLS and CDR2 YYNGEE. V lost 0 bases and J lost 3, with 10 bases in between. The CDR3 nucleotides read TGTGCCAGCAGCGTAGTAGCGGCGAGCTACGAGCAGTACTTC. Translated, it gives CASSVVAASYEQYF.

J is TRBJ1-6 and V is TRBV18; TRBD1 matches 7 bases. The CDR3 consists of 14 residues. V lost 5 bases to trimming and J lost 5 bases; unmatched junction nucleotides: 3. CDR1 KGHSH and CDR2 LQKENI come from the germline V gene. The CDR3 DNA follows: TGTGCCAGCTCAACTACAGGGGATAATTCACCCCTCCACTTT. Protein sequence: CASSTTGDNSPLHF. Full variable domain (remainder filled in from reference TRBV18 and TRBJ1-6): NAGVMQNPRHLVRRRGQEARLRCSPMKGHSHVYWYRQLPEEGLKFMVYLQKENIIDESGMPKERFSAEFPKEGPSILRIQQVVRGDSAAYFCASSTTGDNSPLHFGNGTRLTVT.

This chain links TRBV10-2 with TRBJ2-1, with 7 bases lining up with TRBD1. Germline V gives CDR1 WSHSY, CDR2 SAAADI. The CDR3 runs to 13 residues. J was trimmed by 5 bases and V by 8 bases; bases with no gene match: 6. DNA of the CDR3: TGCGCCAGCGCTGCGACAGGGAACAATGAGCAGTTCTTC. Residues: CASAATGNNEQFF.

The gene calls are TRBV19 and TRBJ2-3, with D uncertain. The V and J ends lost 4 bases and 2 bases respectively, with 10 bases between them. Germline-derived CDR1 and CDR2 are LNHDA and SQIVND (reference sequence). The CDR3 is made up of 14 amino acids. The CDR3 here is CASSSVSSTDTQYF. The DNA of the CDR3 is TGTGCCAGTAGTAGTGTCAGTTCCACAGATACGCAGTATTTT.

The CDR3 DNA follows: TGTGCCAGCACCTCCACAGATACGCAGTATTTT. Protein product: CASTSTDTQYF. The J gene is TRBJ2-3, the V gene TRBV27, with D unclear. The CDR3 is made up of 11 amino acids. Germline loops: CDR1 MNHEY, CDR2 SMNVEV (reference sequence). V dropped 7 bases and J dropped 2 bases, with 4 bases sitting between them.